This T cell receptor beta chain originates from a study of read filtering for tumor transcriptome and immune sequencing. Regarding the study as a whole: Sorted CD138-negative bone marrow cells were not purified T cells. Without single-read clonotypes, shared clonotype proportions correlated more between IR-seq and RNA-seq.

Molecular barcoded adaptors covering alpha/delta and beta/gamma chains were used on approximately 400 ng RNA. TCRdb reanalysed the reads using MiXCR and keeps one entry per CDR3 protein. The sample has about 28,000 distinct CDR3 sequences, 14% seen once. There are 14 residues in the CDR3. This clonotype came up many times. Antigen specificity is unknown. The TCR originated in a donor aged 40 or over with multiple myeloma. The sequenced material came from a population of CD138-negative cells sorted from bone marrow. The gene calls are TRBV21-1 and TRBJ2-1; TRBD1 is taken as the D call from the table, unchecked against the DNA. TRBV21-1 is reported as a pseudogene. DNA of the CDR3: TGTGCCAGCCACCGGGACAGGGTCGGCAATGAGCAGTTCTTC. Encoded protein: CASHRDRVGNEQFF.